Listed here is a single T cell receptor (beta chain). Its antigen remains unidentified. The PCR ran on 60 Vbeta and 13 Jbeta primers. Original methodology: Unique TCR beta chains numbered approximately 80 million in a later analysis, with around 10 million shared. The table came from immunoSEQ multiplex PCR; TCRdb's copy has only in-frame clones and leaves some out. V, J and clone size reflect that table, while D and trimming were determined from the DNA. The data hold some 140,000 clones, with 75% to 85% observed a single time. Germline V gives CDR1 SQVTM, CDR2 ANQGSEA. Trimming removed 5 bases from V and 5 bases from J, with 15 bases in between. CDR3 length: 13 residues. This entry belongs to a study of cytomegalovirus exposure and HLA in healthy donors. Study details: Unique TCR beta sequences numbering around 110 million came from about 179 million T cells in an earlier analysis.

General study findings and limits: Apparent HLA restriction characterized most CMV-associated TCR beta chains in a later analysis. Common viral pathogens were later found to be apparently linked to several of the most significant clusters.

The chain carries TRBV29-1 and TRBJ1-2; D is perhaps TRBD1 (6 bases). The origin of this receptor is a female donor in good health and CMV-seronegative. The sequenced sample consisted of PBMCs. CDR3 bases: TGCAGCGTTCCCCGGACAGACTTTTATGGCTACACCTTC. It specifies CSVPRTDFYGYTF.